Below, 17 T cell receptor beta chains from the same sample are listed, as sequenced in a study of PD-1 blockade in mismatch repair-deficient tumors. The repertoire was sequenced with immunoSEQ multiplex PCR; TCRdb's copy has only in-frame clones and lacks some. The sample yields around 100,000 clones, roughly 80% seen once. The sequencing used peripheral blood, collected 60 weeks after starting pembrolizumab. The receptors here all came from an adult with mismatch repair-deficient cancer.

In regard to this clone: This sample also contains other DNA sequences that code for the same CDR3. V gene TRBV7-9 combines with J gene TRBJ2-5, with 12 bases identical to TRBD2. Trimming cost V 3 bases and J 2 bases; bases outside gene matches: 1. This CDR3 has 15 residues. CDR1 and CDR2 from the germline V gene are SEHNR and FQNEAQ (reference sequence). CDR3 sequence reads: CASSFGLAGQETQYF. CDR3 DNA: TGTGCCAGCAGCTTTGGACTAGCGGGGCAAGAGACCCAGTACTTC.

The chain has TRBV11-3 and TRBJ2-5, with 9 positions matching TRBD2. CDR1 and CDR2 (germline): SGHNT, YENEEA. After removal of 3 bases from V and 3 bases from J, the junction contained 2 bases not matched to a gene. There are 14 residues in the CDR3. Written as DNA, the CDR3 is TGTGCCAGCAGCTTCTTAGCGGGAGAAGAGACCCAGTACTTC. As protein: CASSFLAGEETQYF.

J is TRBJ2-2 and V is TRBV15, with D maybe TRBD1 (7 bases). There are 16 residues in the CDR3. V was cut by 4 bases and J by 2 bases, with 14 bases left in between. The germline V gene has CDR1 LNHNV and CDR2 YYDKDF (reference sequence). DNA of the CDR3: TGTGCCACCAGCACCAACAGGGGAGGTAACACCGGGGAGCTGTTTTTT. This gives the protein CATSTNRGGNTGELFF.

V gene TRBV9 combines with J gene TRBJ1-3; tentatively, D is TRBD1 (5 bases). Trimming removed 0 bases from V and 4 bases from J, with 14 bases in between. Germline CDR1 SGDLS, CDR2 YYNGEE. This CDR3 is 16 amino acids long. The CDR3 sequence: CASSVGFGGTGNTIYF. CDR3 nucleotides: TGTGCCAGCAGCGTAGGGTTCGGGGGGACGGGAAACACCATATATTTT. Based on the CDR3 plus reference TRBV9 and TRBJ1-3, the full variable domain is DSGVTQTPKHLITATGQRVTLRCSPRSGDLSVYWYQQSLDQGLQFLIQYYNGEERAKGNILERFSAQQFPDLHSELNLSSLELGDSALYFCASSVGFGGTGNTIYFGEGSWLTVV.

V and J are TRBV15 and TRBJ2-1; 9 nucleotides match TRBD2. V shed 1 base, J shed 8 bases, and the junction held 9 bases outside the gene matches. The CDR3 is 16 residues long. Germline V gene lookup returns CDR1 LNHNV and CDR2 YYDKDF (reference sequence). Here the CDR3 reads CATSRGRAGGVDEQFF. The CDR3 coding sequence is TGTGCCACCAGCAGAGGAAGGGCGGGAGGGGTTGATGAGCAGTTCTTC.

The genes are TRBV27 and TRBJ1-5; TRBD1 matches at 11 bases. The V gene end was trimmed by 2 bases and the J gene end by 1 base; junction bases not matched to a gene: 1. CDR3 length: 16 amino acids. Germline V gene lookup returns CDR1 MNHEY and CDR2 SMNVEV (reference sequence). CDR3 amino acids: CASSLGTGGSNQPQHF. The CDR3 nucleotides are TGTGCCAGCAGTTTAGGGACAGGGGGAAGCAATCAGCCCCAGCATTTT.

The chain joins TRBV5-1 to TRBJ2-7; 7 nucleotides match TRBD2. Germline-derived CDR1 and CDR2 are SGHRS and YFSETQ. The CDR3 contains 13 residues. V shed 3 bases, J shed 5 bases, and the junction held 5 bases outside the gene matches. CDR3 DNA sequence: TGCGCCAGCAGCTCCTTGGCGGGAGACGAGCAGTACTTC. As protein: CASSSLAGDEQYF.

The V and J genes are TRBV6-1 and TRBJ2-3; possibly TRBD2 for D (6 bases). The CDR3 is 15 amino acids. CDR1 and CDR2 (germline): MNHNS, SASEGT. Trimming shortened V by 3 bases and J by 2 bases, and 12 bases separated the two germline ends. CDR3 bases: TGTGCCAGCAGTGATTGGAGGGAAATCACAGATACGCAGTATTTT. It is translated as CASSDWREITDTQYF.

This clone appeared a single time. The junction differs from germline at one of its ends, possibly a read error. The rearrangement joins TRBV29-1 to TRBJ2-3; D not certain. From germline, CDR1 is SQVTM and CDR2 ANQGSEA. The CDR3 contains 14 residues. The CDR3 coding sequence is TGCAGCGTTGTGACCCCCACGGGCACAGATATGCAGTATTTT. Protein sequence: CSVVTPTGTDMQYF.

The chain carries TRBV7-2 and TRBJ2-7; 7 nucleotides agree with TRBD1. The trim removed 3 bases at V and 6 bases at J, leaving 14 bases unmatched. The CDR3 loop spans 16 amino acids. Germline CDR1 is SGHTA and CDR2 is FQGNSA. CDR3 residues: CASSLTGNLKSGEQYF. CDR3 DNA sequence: TGTGCCAGCAGCTTGACAGGGAACCTGAAGTCGGGCGAGCAGTACTTC. The entire variable domain, with the rest obtained from reference TRBV7-2 and TRBJ2-7, is as follows: GAGVSQSPSNKVTEKGKDVELRCDPISGHTALYWYRQSLGQGLEFLIYFQGNSAPDKSGLPSDRFSAERTGGSVSTLTIQRTQQEDSAVYLCASSLTGNLKSGEQYFGPGTRLTVT.

DNA of the CDR3: TGTGCCAGCAGCCCCCGGACAGGATTAACATATGGCTACACCTTC. It encodes CASSPRTGLTYGYTF. The chain joins TRBV11-3 to TRBJ1-2; 7 positions agree with TRBD1. Germline V lookup: CDR1 SGHNT, CDR2 YENEEA. J gave up 5 bases and V 5 bases, and 11 bases lay outside the gene matches. The CDR3 is 15 residues long.

The rearrangement links TRBV5-1 to TRBJ2-3; no clear D gene. The germline V gene encodes CDR1 SGHRS and CDR2 YFSETQ. V shed 0 bases and J shed 3 bases, with 8 bases lying between them. CDR3 length: 14 residues. This CDR3 reads CASSLAQETDTQYF. In DNA, the CDR3 is TGCGCCAGCAGCTTGGCTCAGGAAACAGATACGCAGTATTTT.

The rearrangement uses TRBV4-3 and TRBJ1-2, with D unclear. The CDR3 sequence is 14 residues long. Germline values: CDR1 LGHNA, CDR2 YSLEER. V lost 1 base and J lost 6, with 12 bases in between. CDR3 sequence (DNA): TGCGCCAGCAGCCAAGTCACAAACAGTAATGGCTACACCTTC. It yields the protein CASSQVTNSNGYTF.

The genes are TRBV6-5 and TRBJ1-2, with D unresolved. V was shortened by 5 bases and J by 8 bases, with 21 bases between the two germline ends. CDR3 length equals 15 residues. CDR1 and CDR2 (germline): MNHEY, SVGAGI. CDR3 protein: CASSTTSTGFGGYTF. The DNA for the CDR3 is TGTGCCAGCAGTACCACCTCTACGGGTTTCGGGGGCTACACCTTC.

The CDR3 is CASSWNLYSNQPQHF. The CDR3 nucleotides read TGTGCCAGTAGTTGGAACCTATATAGCAATCAGCCCCAGCATTTT. This rearrangement joins TRBV19 to TRBJ1-5; unclear D gene. Germline assignment: CDR1 LNHDA and CDR2 SQIVND (reference sequence). The CDR3 consists of 15 residues. V lost 5 bases to trimming and J lost 0 bases, with 11 bases between them.

The V and J genes are TRBV5-6 and TRBJ1-5, with a tentative D call TRBD1 (5 bases). There are 15 residues in the CDR3. Trimming took 0 bases from V and 5 from J, leaving 12 bases between them. CDR1 and CDR2 from the germline V gene are SGHDT and YYEEEE. This CDR3 is CASSLGQLRDQPQHF. DNA of the CDR3: TGTGCCAGCAGCTTGGGGCAGCTCAGGGATCAGCCCCAGCATTTT.

This clone occurred many times. The chain combines TRBV5-1 with TRBJ1-1; D remains unclear. This CDR3 contains 14 residues. Trimming took 2 bases from V and 1 from J, leaving 9 bases between them. Germline assignment: CDR1 SGHRS and CDR2 YFSETQ. CDR3 amino acids: CASSFLGTNTEAFF. The DNA of the CDR3 is TGCGCCAGCAGCTTCCTGGGTACGAACACTGAAGCTTTCTTT. Full variable domain (missing parts from reference TRBV5-1 and TRBJ1-1): KAGVTQTPRYLIKTRGQQVTLSCSPISGHRSVSWYQQTPGQGLQFLFEYFSETQRNKGNFPGRFSGRQFSNSRSEMNVSTLELGDSALYLCASSFLGTNTEAFFGQGTRLTVV.